This T cell receptor (beta chain) comes out of a study of blood T cells in healthy people across ages. Whole-study context: When template switching was applied, about one barcoded beta molecule was captured per two T cells.

A second PCR, run for about 7 to 11 cycles, used a sample-barcoded 5' primer plus a J-beta primer mix. TCRdb re-analysed the 5' RACE reads in MiXCR, keeping a single row per CDR3 protein. The repertoire holds fewer than 800,000 distinct CDR3 sequences, with 45% to 50% as singletons. Findings and caveats of the study: TCR beta diversity per million T cells fell roughly linearly with age. Estimated diversity, derived from one million T cells, was regarded as an underestimate.

Between the trimmed V and J ends, which lost 7 bases and 4 bases, there was a span of 15 bases. This CDR3 comprises 14 residues. A remark on this clonotype: Its antigen is undetermined.

The chain uses TRBV12-3 or TRBV12-4 and TRBJ2-3; D remains unclear. The sequence came from a woman aged 60-75 years in good health. The material sequenced was blood. The DNA of the CDR3 is TGTGCCAGCAACCCCTGGGCCCCCCCAGATACGCAGTATTTT. Protein: CASNPWAPPDTQYF.